This T cell receptor (beta chain) was sequenced during a study of long-term antiretroviral therapy in people with HIV. This clone occurred a few times. Its antigen is unknown. Trimming took 2 bases from V and 6 from J; bases not matched to a gene: 5. The germline V gene encodes CDR1 GTSNPN and CDR2 SVGIG (reference sequence). This CDR3 is built from 13 residues. Survey level was the resolution at which the v3.0 immunoSEQ assay ran. Sequenced by immunoSEQ multiplex PCR; TCRdb stores in-frame clones only, minus some. Here the sample spans approximately 13,000 clones, about 79% being singletons. Study-wide findings and caveats: Upon ART, diversity increased but remained lower than transplant donor controls.

This TCR came from a man younger than 45 with HIV. The rearrangement links TRBV30 to TRBJ2-3, with 7 positions matching TRBD1. The specimen comprised unsorted PBMCs, sampled 0.4 years after starting antiretroviral therapy. For the CDR3, the DNA is TGTGCCTGGAGTCTTCCGACAGGGGATACGCAGTATTTT. Translated: CAWSLPTGDTQYF.